This T cell receptor (beta chain) was obtained from a study of blood T cell dynamics during melanoma immunotherapy. The sample's time point: week 3, after first cycle of checkpoint inhibitor. Sampling occurred pretreatment (T0) and at week 3 (W3), after cycle one of checkpoint blockade. Sequenced by immunoSEQ multiplex PCR; TCRdb stores in-frame clones only, minus some. The profile shows 15,000 to 20,000 clones, roughly 93% of them singletons. CDR1 SEHNR and CDR2 FQNEAQ come from the germline V gene (reference sequence). This CDR3 has 18 residues. With 3 bases clipped from V and 0 bases from J, the junction kept 10 bases outside the gene matches.

The receptor was derived from a human donor with melanoma. The sample here was effector memory CD8+ T cells from blood, taken from a patient treated with checkpoint blockade. V and J are TRBV7-9 and TRBJ1-5; 8 bases align to TRBD1. As DNA, the CDR3 is TGTGCCAGCAGCTTCGGAGACAGGGGATCTTATAGCAATCAGCCCCAGCATTTT. It encodes CASSFGDRGSYSNQPQHF.